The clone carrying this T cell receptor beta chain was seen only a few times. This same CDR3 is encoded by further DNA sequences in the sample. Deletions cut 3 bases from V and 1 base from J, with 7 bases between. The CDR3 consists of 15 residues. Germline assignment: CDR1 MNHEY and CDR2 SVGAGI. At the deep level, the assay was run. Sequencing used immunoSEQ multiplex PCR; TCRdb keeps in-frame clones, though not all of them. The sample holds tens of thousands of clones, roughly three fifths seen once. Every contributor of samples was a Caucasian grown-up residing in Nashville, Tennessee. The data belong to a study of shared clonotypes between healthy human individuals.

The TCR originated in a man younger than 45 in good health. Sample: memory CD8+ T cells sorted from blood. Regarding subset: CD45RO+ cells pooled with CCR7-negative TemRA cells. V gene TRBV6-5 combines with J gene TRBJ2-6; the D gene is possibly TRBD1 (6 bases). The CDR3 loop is CASSYTGSGANVLTF. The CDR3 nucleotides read TGTGCCAGCAGTTATACAGGGTCTGGGGCCAACGTCCTGACTTTC.